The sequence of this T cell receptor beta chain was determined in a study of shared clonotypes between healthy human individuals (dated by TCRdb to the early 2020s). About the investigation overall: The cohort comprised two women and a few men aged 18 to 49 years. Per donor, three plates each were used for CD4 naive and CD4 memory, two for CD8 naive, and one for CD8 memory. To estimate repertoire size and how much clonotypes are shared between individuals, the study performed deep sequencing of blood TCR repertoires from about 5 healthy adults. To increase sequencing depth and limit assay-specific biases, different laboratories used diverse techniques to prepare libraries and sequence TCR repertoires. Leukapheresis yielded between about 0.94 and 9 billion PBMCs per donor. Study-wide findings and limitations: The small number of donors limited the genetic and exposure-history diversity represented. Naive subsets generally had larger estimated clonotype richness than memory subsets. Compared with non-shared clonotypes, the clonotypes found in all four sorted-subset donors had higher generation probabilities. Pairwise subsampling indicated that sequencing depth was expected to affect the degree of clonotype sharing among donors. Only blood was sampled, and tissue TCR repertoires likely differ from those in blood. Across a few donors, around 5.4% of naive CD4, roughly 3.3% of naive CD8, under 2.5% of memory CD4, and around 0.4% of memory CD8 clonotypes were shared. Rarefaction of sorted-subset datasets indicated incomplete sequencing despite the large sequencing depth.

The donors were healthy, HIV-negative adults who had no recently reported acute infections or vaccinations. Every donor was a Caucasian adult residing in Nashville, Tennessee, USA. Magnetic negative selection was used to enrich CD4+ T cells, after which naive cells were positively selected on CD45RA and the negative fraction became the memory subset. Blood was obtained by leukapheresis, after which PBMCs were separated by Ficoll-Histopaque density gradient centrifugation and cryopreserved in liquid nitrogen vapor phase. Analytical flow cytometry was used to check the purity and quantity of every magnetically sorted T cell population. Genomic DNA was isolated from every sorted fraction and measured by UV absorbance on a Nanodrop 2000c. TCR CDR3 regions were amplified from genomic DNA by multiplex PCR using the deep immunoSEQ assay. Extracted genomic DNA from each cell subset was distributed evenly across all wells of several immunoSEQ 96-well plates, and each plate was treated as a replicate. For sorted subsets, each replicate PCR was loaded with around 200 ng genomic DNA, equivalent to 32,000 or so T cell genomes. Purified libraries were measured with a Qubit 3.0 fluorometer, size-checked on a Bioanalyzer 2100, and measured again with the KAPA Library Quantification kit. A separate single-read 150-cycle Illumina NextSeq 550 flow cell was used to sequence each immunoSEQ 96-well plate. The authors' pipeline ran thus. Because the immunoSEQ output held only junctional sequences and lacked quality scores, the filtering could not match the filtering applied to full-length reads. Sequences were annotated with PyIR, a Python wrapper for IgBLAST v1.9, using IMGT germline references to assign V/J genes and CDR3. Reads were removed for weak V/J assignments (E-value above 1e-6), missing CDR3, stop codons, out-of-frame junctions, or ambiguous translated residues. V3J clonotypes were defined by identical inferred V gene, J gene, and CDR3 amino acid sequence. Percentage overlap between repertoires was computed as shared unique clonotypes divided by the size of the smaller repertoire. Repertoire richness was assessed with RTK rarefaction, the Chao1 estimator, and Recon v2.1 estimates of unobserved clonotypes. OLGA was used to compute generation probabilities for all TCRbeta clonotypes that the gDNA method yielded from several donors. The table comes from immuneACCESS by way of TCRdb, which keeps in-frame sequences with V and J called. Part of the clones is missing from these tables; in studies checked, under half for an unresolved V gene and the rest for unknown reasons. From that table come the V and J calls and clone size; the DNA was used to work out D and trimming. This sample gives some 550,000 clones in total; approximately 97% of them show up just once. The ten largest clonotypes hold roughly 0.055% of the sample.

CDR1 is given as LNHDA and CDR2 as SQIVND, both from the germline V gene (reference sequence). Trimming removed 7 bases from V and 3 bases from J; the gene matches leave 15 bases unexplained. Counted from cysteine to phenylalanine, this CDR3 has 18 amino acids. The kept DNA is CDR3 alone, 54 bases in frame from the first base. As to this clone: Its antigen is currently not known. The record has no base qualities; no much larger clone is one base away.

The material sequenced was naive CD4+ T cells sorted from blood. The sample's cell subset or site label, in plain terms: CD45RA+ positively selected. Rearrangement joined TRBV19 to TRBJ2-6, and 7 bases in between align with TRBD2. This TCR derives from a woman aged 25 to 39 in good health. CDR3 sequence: CASTPGGTLAIGANVLTF. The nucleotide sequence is TGTGCCAGTACCCCCGGGGGGACCCTGGCTATTGGGGCCAACGTCCTGACTTTC.